Below, 18 T cell receptor beta chains from the same sample are listed, as sequenced in a study of blood T cell repertoires in COVID-19. The protocol was immunoSEQ multiplex PCR, while the TCRdb copy is restricted to in-frame clones and leaves out a portion. This sample yields a few hundred thousand clones, of which under 90% are seen a single time; 8.6% belongs to the top ten. Material for sequencing was peripheral blood. All receptors come from a human donor in a cohort sampled during active COVID-19.

The chain has TRBV5-6 and TRBJ2-5; 13 nucleotides match TRBD2. After removal of 2 bases from V and 4 bases from J, the junction contained 5 bases not matched to a gene. The CDR3 is 16 amino acids. Germline-derived CDR1 and CDR2 are SGHDT and YYEEEE. CDR3 in amino acids: CASSFGLAGVRETQYF. CDR3 bases: TGTGCCAGCAGCTTTGGACTAGCGGGAGTAAGAGAGACCCAGTACTTC.

CDR3 region: CASNPGQGRVEQPQHF. For the CDR3, the DNA is TGTGCCAGTAATCCCGGACAGGGGAGGGTGGAGCAGCCCCAGCATTTT. The chain is built from TRBV19 and TRBJ1-5; 9 bases agree with TRBD1. V lost 7 bases to trimming and J lost 7 bases; unmatched junction nucleotides: 14. Germline CDR1 LNHDA, CDR2 SQIVND (reference sequence). This CDR3 has 16 amino acids.

The genes are TRBV3-1 (or the pseudogene TRBV3-2) and TRBJ2-3; TRBD2 agrees at 12 bases. In germline, CDR1 is LGHDT, CDR2 YNNKEL (reference sequence). Trimming removed 5 bases from V and 4 bases from J; junction bases left unmatched: 4. This CDR3 spans 15 amino acids. In nucleotides, the CDR3 is TGTGCCAGCAGCATACTAGCGGGAGGTTCAGATACGCAGTATTTT. This codes for CASSILAGGSDTQYF.

The chain couples TRBV6-6 to TRBJ2-3, with 9 bases lining up with TRBD2. Trimming at V came to 5 bases and at J to 5 bases, leaving 14 bases not matched to a gene. Germline loops: CDR1 MNHNY, CDR2 SVGAGI (reference sequence). The CDR3 length is 17 residues. The CDR3 is CASSPTGTSTHGDTQYF. CDR3 nucleotides: TGTGCCAGCAGTCCTACCGGGACTAGCACACACGGAGATACGCAGTATTTT.

This chain connects TRBV6-2 or TRBV6-3 to TRBJ1-1; 8 bases line up with TRBD1. Germline-derived CDR1 and CDR2 are MNHEY and SVGEGT. The CDR3 is 17 amino acids. The V segment lost 3 bases and the J segment 1 base; nucleotides outside the gene matches: 10. CDR3 sequence: CASSYSGTGLRNTEAFF. The CDR3, as DNA: TGTGCCAGCAGTTATTCCGGGACAGGTCTTCGGAACACTGAAGCTTTCTTT.

This clone appeared once. The V gene is TRBV18, the J gene TRBJ2-3; no firm D call. Trimming removed 3 bases from V and 0 bases from J, with 13 bases in between. CDR1 and CDR2 from the germline V gene are KGHSH and LQKENI. This CDR3 region has 16 residues. The DNA for the CDR3 is TGTGCCAGCTCACCGAGAGGTCGCTCTAGCACAGATACGCAGTATTTT. It translates to CASSPRGRSSTDTQYF.

In DNA form, the CDR3 reads TGCGCCAGCAGCCAAGGTGTTAACAGAGTCTATGGCTACACCTTC. Translating gives CASSQGVNRVYGYTF. This sequence joins TRBV4-3 and TRBJ1-2; D is unresolved. The CDR3 length is 15 residues. Trimming cost V 1 base and J 4 bases, with 13 bases left between them. Germline V gene sequence: CDR1 LGHNA, CDR2 YSLEER.

The CDR3 region has the DNA TGTGCCAGCAGTCCGGTGGGGCTCCCCACAGATACGCAGTATTTT. Protein sequence: CASSPVGLPTDTQYF. The chain is built from TRBV2 and TRBJ2-3, with D perhaps TRBD1 (5 bases). The CDR3 has 15 amino acids. V was clipped by 5 bases and J by 2 bases, with 14 bases between them. Germline loops: CDR1 SNHLY, CDR2 FYNNEI.

The V and J genes are TRBV9 and TRBJ2-3; D is perhaps TRBD2 (5 bases). Germline CDR1 and CDR2: SGDLS and YYNGEE. This CDR3 has 16 residues. Deletions cut 0 bases from V and 0 bases from J, with 11 bases between. CDR3 coding DNA: TGTGCCAGCAGCGTAGGCGGCGACTATAGCACAGATACGCAGTATTTT. It encodes CASSVGGDYSTDTQYF.

This chain links TRBV4-1 with TRBJ2-7, with 10 nucleotides matching TRBD2. Germline V CDR1 and CDR2: MGHRA, YSYEKL. The ends lost 3 bases at V and 1 base at J; junction bases unmatched: 15. This CDR3 contains 19 residues. CDR3: CASSHDPVHTSGTSYEQYF. CDR3 nucleotide sequence: TGCGCCAGCAGCCATGATCCAGTCCATACTAGCGGGACGTCCTACGAGCAGTACTTC.

J is TRBJ2-7 and V is TRBV6-5, with D perhaps TRBD1 (5 bases). Trimming removed 2 bases from V and 4 bases from J, with 15 bases in between. Per germline, CDR1 MNHEY and CDR2 SVGAGI. There are 15 residues in the CDR3. DNA for the CDR3: TGTGCCAGCAGTTACACCCAGGGTGGAGTTTACGAGCAGTACTTC. Protein sequence: CASSYTQGGVYEQYF.

This chain links TRBV2 with TRBJ2-7; 8 bases map to TRBD2. This CDR3 is built from 14 residues. Germline V gene sequence: CDR1 SNHLY, CDR2 FYNNEI. V dropped 8 bases and J dropped 6; count of bases not matched to a gene: 12. DNA of the CDR3: TGTGCCAGCGGCCCCGGGACTAGTAGCCTCGAGCAGTACTTC. Protein product: CASGPGTSSLEQYF.

The rearrangement links TRBV5-1 to TRBJ1-5; 8 nucleotides align to TRBD1. Trimming took 3 bases from V and 0 from J; bases not matched to a gene: 11. The CDR3 runs 18 residues. Per the germline V gene, CDR1 is SGHRS and CDR2 is YFSETQ. The CDR3 sequence is CASSWYRGGFNSNQPQHF. The CDR3 DNA reads TGCGCCAGCAGCTGGTACAGGGGGGGCTTTAATAGCAATCAGCCCCAGCATTTT.

This sequence joins TRBV12-3 or TRBV12-4 and TRBJ2-1, with 8 bases aligning to TRBD1. Losses at the gene ends were 6 bases for V and 9 bases for J; bases not matched to a gene: 7. This CDR3 region has 13 residues. This CDR3 is CASSLQGAGEQFF. As DNA, the CDR3 is TGTGCCAGCAGCCTCCAGGGGGCGGGTGAGCAGTTCTTC.

The rearrangement links TRBV14 to TRBJ2-1; 11 nucleotides line up with TRBD2. Germline V gives CDR1 SGHDN, CDR2 FVKESK. This CDR3 region has 15 residues. Trimming cost V 4 bases and J 6 bases; bases outside gene matches: 5. In nucleotides, the CDR3 is TGTGCCAGCAGCCTACTAGCGGGAGCTGTCAATGAGCAGTTCTTC. Its translation: CASSLLAGAVNEQFF.

The V call is TRBV7-2, the J call TRBJ1-2; tentative D call: TRBD1 (5 bases). V lost 5 bases and J 8 bases, leaving 18 bases between the germline ends. CDR3 length: 14 amino acids. From germline, CDR1 is SGHTA and CDR2 FQGNSA. CDR3 residues: CASSLTFGAVGYTF. The CDR3 DNA follows: TGTGCCAGCAGCCTAACCTTTGGGGCAGTCGGCTACACCTTC.

This sequence joins TRBV29-1 and TRBJ1-1; weak D call: TRBD1 (5 bases). Trimming stripped 3 bases from V and 5 bases from J, with 10 bases between. Germline-derived CDR1 and CDR2 are SQVTM and ANQGSEA. The length of the CDR3 is 12 residues. The CDR3 coding sequence is TGCAGCGTTGACCAGGGTGGGACTGAAGCTTTCTTT. It codes for CSVDQGGTEAFF.

This chain uses TRBV14 with TRBJ1-2; no clear D. The CDR3 loop spans 15 amino acids. CDR1 is SGHDN and CDR2 is FVKESK in the germline V gene. V dropped 1 base and J dropped 0 bases, with 9 bases sitting between them. CDR3 residues: CASSQGTLANYGYTF. CDR3 DNA sequence: TGTGCCAGCAGCCAAGGGACTCTAGCTAACTATGGCTACACCTTC.